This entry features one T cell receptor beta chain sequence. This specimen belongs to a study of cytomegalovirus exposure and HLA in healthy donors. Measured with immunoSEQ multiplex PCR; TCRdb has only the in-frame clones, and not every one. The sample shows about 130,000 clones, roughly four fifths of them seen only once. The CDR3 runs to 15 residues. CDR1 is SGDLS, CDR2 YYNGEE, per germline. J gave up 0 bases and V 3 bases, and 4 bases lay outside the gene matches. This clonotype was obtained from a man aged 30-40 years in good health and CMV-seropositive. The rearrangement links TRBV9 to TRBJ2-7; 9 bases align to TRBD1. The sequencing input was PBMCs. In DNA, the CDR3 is TGTGCCAGCAGCGGCGGGGACAGGGCCTCCTACGAGCAGTACTTC. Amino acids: CASSGGDRASYEQYF.